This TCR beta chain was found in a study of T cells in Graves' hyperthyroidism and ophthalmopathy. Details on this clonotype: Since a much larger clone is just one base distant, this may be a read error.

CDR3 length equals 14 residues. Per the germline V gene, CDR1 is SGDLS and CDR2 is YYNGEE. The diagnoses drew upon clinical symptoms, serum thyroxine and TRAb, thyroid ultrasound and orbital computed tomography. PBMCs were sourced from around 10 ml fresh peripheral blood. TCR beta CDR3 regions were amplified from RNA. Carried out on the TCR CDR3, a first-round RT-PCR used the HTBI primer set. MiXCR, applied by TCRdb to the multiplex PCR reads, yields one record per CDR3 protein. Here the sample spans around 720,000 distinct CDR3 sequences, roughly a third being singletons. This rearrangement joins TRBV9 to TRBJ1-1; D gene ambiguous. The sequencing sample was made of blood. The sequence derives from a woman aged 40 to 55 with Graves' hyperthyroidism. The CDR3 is CASSPREAGTAAFF. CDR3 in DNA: TGTGCCAGCAGCCCTCGGGAGGCGGGCACTGCAGCTTTCTTT.